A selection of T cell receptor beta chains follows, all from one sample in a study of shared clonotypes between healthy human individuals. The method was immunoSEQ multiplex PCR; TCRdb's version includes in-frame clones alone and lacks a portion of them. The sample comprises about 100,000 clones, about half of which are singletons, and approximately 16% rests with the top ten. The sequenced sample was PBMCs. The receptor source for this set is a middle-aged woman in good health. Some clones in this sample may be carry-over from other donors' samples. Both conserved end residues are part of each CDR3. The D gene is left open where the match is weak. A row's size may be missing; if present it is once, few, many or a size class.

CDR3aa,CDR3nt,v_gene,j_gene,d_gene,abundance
CAISRGSTDTQYF,TGTGCCATCAGCAGGGGCAGCACAGATACGCAGTATTTT,TRBV10-3,TRBJ2-3,.,many
CASRQGEANTEAFF,TGTGCCAGTCGGCAGGGCGAGGCGAACACTGAAGCTTTCTTT,TRBV19,TRBJ1-1,.,few
CASSPEQGTTEAFF,TGTGCCAGCAGCCCCGAACAGGGGACCACTGAAGCTTTCTTT,TRBV7-6,TRBJ1-1,TRBD1,.
CSVVLRGPYNEQFF,TGCAGCGTAGTTCTTAGAGGTCCCTACAATGAGCAGTTCTTC,TRBV29-1,TRBJ2-1,.,.
CASAQGSYEQYF,TGTGCCAGTGCACAGGGGAGCTACGAGCAGTACTTC,TRBV18,TRBJ2-7,TRBD1,few
CASSFLTGALNTEAFF,TGTGCCAGCAGCTTCTTAACGGGGGCTCTGAACACTGAAGCTTTCTTT,TRBV7-9,TRBJ1-1,.,few
CASSQSGSPSYEQYF,TGTGCCAGCAGCCAGAGCGGGAGCCCCTCCTACGAGCAGTACTTC,TRBV7-9,TRBJ2-7,TRBD2,few
CASSGSPYEQYF,TGTGCCAGCAGTGGTAGCCCCTACGAGCAGTACTTC,TRBV25-1,TRBJ2-7,.,.
CSGNRGGTGELFF,TGCAGCGGCAACAGGGGGGGGACCGGGGAGCTGTTTTTT,TRBV29-1,TRBJ2-2,.,.
CASTFHRGMGPYEQYF,TGTGCCAGCACATTCCACAGGGGAATGGGTCCCTACGAGCAGTACTTC,TRBV28,TRBJ2-7,TRBD1,few
CASSLAKGSRETQYF,TGTGCCAGCAGCTTGGCCAAAGGGAGTCGGGAGACCCAGTACTTC,TRBV5-6,TRBJ2-5,.,.
CASSFSGRYNEQFF,TGTGCCAGCAGCTTTAGCGGGAGATACAATGAGCAGTTCTTC,TRBV5-4,TRBJ2-1,TRBD2,many
CASSLNTIYF,TGTGCCAGCAGTCTTAACACCATATATTTT,TRBV7-9,TRBJ1-3,.,many
CAIGREEQYF,TGTGCCATCGGCCGGGAGGAGCAGTACTTC,TRBV10-3,TRBJ2-5,TRBD2,.
CASSPPRGAAFF,TGTGCCAGCTCACCACCCAGGGGCGCAGCTTTCTTT,TRBV18,TRBJ1-1,.,many
CAQGQPNTDTQYF,TGTGCCCAAGGACAGCCAAACACAGATACGCAGTATTTT,TRBV30,TRBJ2-3,.,.
CASGLWVAGGPDTQYF,TGTGCTAGTGGTTTGTGGGTAGCGGGAGGGCCCGATACGCAGTATTTT,TRBV12-5,TRBJ2-3,TRBD2,.
CASSPRRASSYEQYF,TGTGCCAGCAGCCCCCGAAGGGCGAGCTCCTACGAGCAGTACTTC,TRBV7-3,TRBJ2-7,.,.
CASRTGAGSNQPQHF,TGTGCCAGCCGGACAGGCGCGGGTTCCAATCAGCCCCAGCATTTT,TRBV28,TRBJ1-5,TRBD1,.
CASSLIDRGVYEQYF,TGTGCCAGCAGCTTAATCGACAGGGGGGTCTACGAGCAGTACTTC,TRBV11-2,TRBJ2-7,TRBD1,.
CASSPMSRNNYGYTF,TGTGCCAGCTCACCAATGTCACGGAATAACTATGGCTACACCTTC,TRBV18,TRBJ1-2,.,.
CASSLVPEAYNEQFF,TGTGCCAGCAGCTTAGTTCCAGAGGCCTACAATGAGCAGTTCTTC,TRBV11-3,TRBJ2-1,.,many
CASSLSGGGLIGPQHF,TGTGCCAGCAGTTTATCGGGGGGCGGTCTAATTGGGCCCCAGCATTTT,TRBV27,TRBJ1-5,.,.
CATSRAWEQFF,TGTGCCACCAGCAGGGCCTGGGAGCAGTTCTTC,TRBV15,TRBJ2-1,.,.
CSAWEGGDSYGYTF,TGCAGCGCCTGGGAGGGAGGGGACAGCTATGGCTACACCTTC,TRBV29-1,TRBJ1-2,TRBD1,.
CASSDRVTYEQYF,TGTGCCAGCAGTGATCGGGTAACCTACGAGCAGTACTTC,TRBV6-1,TRBJ2-7,.,.
CASSLTRGTGEQYF,TGTGCCAGCAGCTTAACTCGGGGGACAGGGGAGCAGTACTTC,TRBV7-3,TRBJ2-7,TRBD1,many
CATSREAQGIGDEQFF,TGTGCCACCAGCAGAGAGGCCCAGGGCATAGGGGATGAGCAGTTCTTC,TRBV15,TRBJ2-1,.,.
CASRTLAGKASF,TGCGCCAGCAGGACACTAGCGGGAAAGGCGAGCTTC,TRBV23-1,TRBJ2-7,TRBD2,.
CASSRRGLAVDIQYF,TGTGCCAGCAGCCGAAGGGGACTAGCGGTAGACATTCAGTACTTC,TRBV7-9,TRBJ2-4,TRBD2,few
CASSLRRGLWGTEAFF,TGTGCCAGCAGTTTACGCAGGGGGCTATGGGGCACTGAAGCTTTCTTT,TRBV27,TRBJ1-1,TRBD1,many
CASSLARDRAYNEQFF,TGTGCCAGCAGCTTGGCCCGGGACAGAGCCTACAATGAGCAGTTCTTC,TRBV5-4,TRBJ2-1,TRBD1,.
CASSHATPDRVPGYGYTF,TGTGCCAGCAGCCACGCCACCCCTGACAGGGTTCCTGGCTATGGCTACACCTTC,TRBV5-5,TRBJ1-2,TRBD1,.
CASSSFVADYSYEQYF,TGTGCCAGCAGTTCCTTTGTGGCAGATTACTCCTACGAGCAGTACTTC,TRBV27,TRBJ2-7,.,.
CASSFQGYEQYF,TGCGCCAGCAGCTTTCAGGGTTACGAGCAGTACTTC,TRBV5-1,TRBJ2-7,.,.
CARRLTGELFF,TGTGCCCGCCGTCTCACCGGGGAGCTGTTTTTT,TRBV30,TRBJ2-2,.,few
CASSLSRGIETDTQYF,TGTGCCAGCAGCTTGTCCAGGGGGATTGAGACAGATACGCAGTATTTT,TRBV5-6,TRBJ2-3,TRBD1,few
CAWSPSGQGLTNEKLFF,TGTGCCTGGAGTCCGTCTGGACAGGGGCTGACTAATGAAAAACTGTTTTTT,TRBV30,TRBJ1-4,TRBD1,few
CASSPGDTTYGYTF,TGTGCCAGCTCACCAGGGGACACCACCTATGGCTACACCTTC,TRBV18,TRBJ1-2,.,.
CASSPPGETQYF,TGCGCCAGCAGCCCCCCCGGGGAGACCCAGTACTTC,TRBV5-1,TRBJ2-5,.,many
CASSLDKDVHNEQFF,TGTGCCAGCAGCTTAGACAAGGACGTACACAATGAGCAGTTCTTC,TRBV7-2,TRBJ2-1,.,once
CASSQVAGQVGYTF,TGTGCCAGCAGCCAAGTAGCGGGACAGGTTGGCTACACCTTC,TRBV14,TRBJ1-2,TRBD1,many
CASRWSLADSYEQYF,TGTGCCAGCAGGTGGTCCCTAGCGGACTCCTACGAGCAGTACTTC,TRBV6-5,TRBJ2-7,TRBD2,many
CASSSGTGTLAELFF,TGCGCCAGCAGCTCAGGGACAGGCACACTGGCGGAGCTGTTTTTT,TRBV5-1,TRBJ2-2,TRBD1,.
CASSLVRDFSPEQYF,TGTGCCAGCAGCTTAGTCCGGGACTTCTCCCCCGAGCAGTACTTC,TRBV7-2,TRBJ2-7,.,.
CASSLAIKGTSGVRQTQYF,TGTGCCAGCAGCTTAGCGATAAAAGGAACTAGCGGGGTTAGACAGACCCAGTACTTC,TRBV7-6,TRBJ2-5,TRBD2,.
CASSQVQGDWEPQHF,TGTGCCAGCAGCCAGGTACAGGGGGACTGGGAACCCCAGCATTTT,TRBV4-2,TRBJ1-5,TRBD1,.
CALRHPYGYTF,TGTGCCTTAAGACATCCTTATGGCTACACCTTC,TRBV30,TRBJ1-2,.,many
CASSPPWTDTQYF,TGTGCCAGCAGCCCCCCATGGACAGATACGCAGTATTTT,TRBV28,TRBJ2-3,.,.
CASSWGYRSRLNEQFF,TGTGCCAGCAGCTGGGGGTATAGGTCTCGGTTGAATGAGCAGTTCTTC,TRBV4-2,TRBJ2-1,.,.
CAWKAPPNYGYTF,TGTGCCTGGAAGGCTCCCCCTAACTATGGCTACACCTTC,TRBV30,TRBJ1-2,.,many
CASSSGLAEYISTDTQYF,TGTGCCAGCAGCTCCGGACTAGCGGAATACATTAGCACAGATACGCAGTATTTT,TRBV7-8,TRBJ2-3,TRBD2,.
CAWSKGDYDTQYF,TGTGCCTGGAGCAAAGGGGACTACGATACGCAGTATTTT,TRBV30,TRBJ2-3,TRBD2,.
CASTKTGYEQYF,TGTGCCAGCACCAAGACAGGGTACGAGCAGTACTTC,TRBV25-1,TRBJ2-7,TRBD1,.
CASSPRRGTSGITSTDTQYF,TGTGCCAGCAGCCCCCGAAGAGGTACTAGCGGAATAACGAGCACAGATACGCAGTATTTT,TRBV7-8,TRBJ2-3,TRBD2,.